Below are 27 T cell receptor beta chains sequenced from a single sample in a study of CD8+ T cells in alopecia areata listed by TCRdb under 2018. Libraries were made using the immunoSEQ multiplex PCR assay. RNA was extracted from all samples and reverse transcribed into cDNA as template for TCR sequencing. TCRdb mirrors the immuneACCESS table, restricted to in-frame sequences. Some clones are absent from its copies; in checked studies, under half trace to an unresolved V gene, and the reason for the others is unknown. The sample yields some 170,000 clones; roughly 70% were counted once. More than 9.5% of the sample goes to the ten largest clones. The meaning of the sample's time point label: baseline before oral tofacitinib. The material sequenced was CD8+ T cells sorted from blood, taken at week 0. Source of these receptors: a human donor with alopecia areata.

This clone was picked up one time. V and J are TRBV4-2 and TRBJ2-3; D may be TRBD2 (7 bases). CDR1 is LGHNA, CDR2 YNFKEQ, per germline. This CDR3 contains 15 residues. Trimming removed 0 bases from V and 5 bases from J, with 12 bases in between. Here the CDR3 DNA reads TGTGCCAGCAGCCAAGATGGGGGGGCGATAGATACGCAGTATTTT. This encodes CASSQDGGAIDTQYF.

The chain uses TRBV5-6 and TRBJ2-5, with unresolved D. The length of the CDR3 is 14 residues. CDR1 is SGHDT and CDR2 is YYEEEE in the germline V gene. V lost 4 bases and J 6 bases, leaving 16 bases between the germline ends. The CDR3 sequence is CASSPGFQDQTQYF. In DNA form, the CDR3 reads TGTGCCAGCAGCCCCGGTTTCCAGGACCAGACCCAGTACTTC.

The chain is built from TRBV9 and TRBJ2-6, with D tentatively TRBD1 (6 bases). The CDR3 has 20 residues. The germline V and J ends were trimmed by 3 bases and 0 bases, with 22 bases remaining between them. Germline CDR1 and CDR2: SGDLS and YYNGEE. CDR3 sequence: CASSGIAIRGGYSGANVLTF. CDR3 DNA: TGTGCCAGCAGCGGGATAGCGATCCGAGGGGGATACTCTGGGGCCAACGTCCTGACTTTC.

There are a few counts of this clone. V is TRBV29-1 and J is TRBJ2-3, with D uncertain. Trimming cost V 4 bases and J 5 bases, with 4 bases left between them. Germline V lookup: CDR1 SQVTM, CDR2 ANQGSEA. The CDR3 sequence is 10 residues long. The CDR3 nucleotides are TGCAGCGTTGGAGGAGATACGCAGTATTTT. Its protein product is CSVGGDTQYF.

This chain connects TRBV9 to TRBJ2-3; 11 nucleotides agree with TRBD2. Germline V gene sequence: CDR1 SGDLS, CDR2 YYNGEE. V shed 3 bases, J shed 2 bases, and the junction held 5 bases outside the gene matches. The CDR3 consists of 16 residues. The CDR3 DNA reads as TGTGCCAGCAGCGGAATACTAGCGGGGGTCACAGATACGCAGTATTTT. This gives the protein CASSGILAGVTDTQYF. The full variable domain, its missing parts supplied by reference TRBV9 and TRBJ2-3, is DSGVTQTPKHLITATGQRVTLRCSPRSGDLSVYWYQQSLDQGLQFLIQYYNGEERAKGNILERFSAQQFPDLHSELNLSSLELGDSALYFCASSGILAGVTDTQYFGPGTRLTVL.

V and J are TRBV7-8 and TRBJ2-5; 12 positions agree with TRBD2. V lost 1 base and J lost 6; bases outside the gene matches: 15. Germline V gene data show CDR1 as SGHVS and CDR2 as FQNEAQ. The CDR3 consists of 19 residues. The CDR3 nucleotides are TGTGCCAGCAGCTTAGACTTACGGACTAGCGGGGTCGGTGGAAAGACCCAGTACTTC. Translation gives CASSLDLRTSGVGGKTQYF.

For the CDR3, the DNA is TGTGCCAGCGGGAGCGGGGGCGCAGATACGCAGTATTTT. This translates into CASGSGGADTQYF. The chain uses TRBV7-3 and TRBJ2-3; the match to TRBD2 covers 8 bases. The V segment lost 8 bases and the J segment 4 bases; nucleotides outside the gene matches: 5. From germline, CDR1 is SGHTA and CDR2 FQGTGA. This CDR3 has 13 amino acids.

The chain couples TRBV27 to TRBJ2-3, with 13 bases that match TRBD2. Germline CDR1 reads MNHEY; CDR2 reads SMNVEV (reference sequence). With V trimmed by 5 bases and J by 0 bases, 23 bases remained unmatched. The CDR3 consists of 23 residues. CDR3 nucleotides: TGTGCCAGCAGTCTCTTACAGCGACCGGGACTAGCGGGGCCCACCCCTAGCACAGATACGCAGTATTTT. Residues: CASSLLQRPGLAGPTPSTDTQYF.

Details on this clone: Other DNA sequences in this sample translate to the same CDR3. This chain uses TRBV5-6 with TRBJ2-7, with TRBD2 as a possible D gene (5 bases). Between the trimmed V and J ends, which lost 5 bases and 0 bases, there was a span of 9 bases. Germline V lookup: CDR1 SGHDT, CDR2 YYEEEE. The CDR3 runs to 13 residues. Here the CDR3 DNA reads TGTGCCAGCAGTCGTGGGAGCTCCTACGAGCAGTACTTC. Translated: CASSRGSSYEQYF.

This rearrangement joins TRBV11-2 to TRBJ2-7, with D possibly matching TRBD2 (5 bases). There are 13 residues in the CDR3. Deletions cut 5 bases from V and 3 bases from J, with 11 bases between. CDR1 is SGHAT and CDR2 is FQNNGV in the germline V gene. The CDR3 DNA reads TGTGCCAGCAGCCTGGAGGCAAGCTACGAGCAGTACTTC. Translation gives CASSLEASYEQYF.

In its sample, this clone was seen a few times. This sequence joins TRBV5-1 and TRBJ2-7; 7 nucleotides line up with TRBD1. Germline V CDR1 and CDR2: SGHRS, YFSETQ. The CDR3 is 15 residues long. The ends lost 4 bases at V and 5 bases at J; junction bases unmatched: 12. CDR3 loop: CASSGPGQTPHEQYF. Here the CDR3 DNA reads TGCGCCAGCAGCGGGCCGGGACAGACACCCCACGAGCAGTACTTC.

This rearrangement joins TRBV29-1 to TRBJ2-7; D remains ambiguous. The CDR3 spans 13 residues. In germline, CDR1 is SQVTM, CDR2 ANQGSEA. Deletions cut 3 bases from V and 5 bases from J, with 14 bases between. Here the CDR3 DNA reads TGCAGCGTTGACCCCCCGGGTTCCCACGAGCAGTACTTC. It yields the protein CSVDPPGSHEQYF.

The V gene is TRBV29-1, the J gene TRBJ1-1, with D possibly TRBD1 on 5 matching bases. The CDR3 spans 13 residues. V gave up 4 bases and J gave up 5 bases, with 14 bases separating them. The germline CDR1 and CDR2 sequences are SQVTM and ANQGSEA. The CDR3 reads CSVVTGAWTEAFF. CDR3 bases: TGCAGCGTTGTTACCGGGGCCTGGACTGAAGCTTTCTTT. The full variable domain, rest sourced from reference TRBV29-1 and TRBJ1-1, is SAVISQKPSRDICQRGTSLTIQCQVDSQVTMMFWYRQQPGQSLTLIATANQGSEATYESGFVIDKFPISRPNLTFSTLTVSNMSPEDSSIYLCSVVTGAWTEAFFGQGTRLTVV.

This clone was detected only a few times. The CDR3 DNA is TGTGCCAGCAGCTTGGCCTCGGGTGGCTACACCTTC. Encoded protein: CASSLASGGYTF. The rearrangement links TRBV5-6 to TRBJ1-2; D not certain. The CDR3 is 12 residues long. V was pared by 0 bases and J by 7 bases, with 7 bases between. CDR1 is SGHDT and CDR2 is YYEEEE in the germline V gene.

The chain has TRBV30 and TRBJ2-5, with 7 bases that match TRBD1. V lost 8 bases, J lost 3 bases, and 9 bases stayed unmatched. CDR1 is GTSNPN, CDR2 SVGIG, per germline (reference sequence). The CDR3 covers 13 residues. The CDR3 is CAARQGRKETQYF. The CDR3 DNA reads TGTGCCGCCCGACAGGGAAGAAAAGAGACCCAGTACTTC.

This clone turned up a few times. V is TRBV2 and J is TRBJ2-3; no reliable D call. In germline, CDR1 is SNHLY, CDR2 FYNNEI. V was pared by 4 bases and J by 0 bases, with 2 bases between. The CDR3 length is 12 residues. CDR3 DNA: TGTGCCAGCAGTGCTAGCACAGATACGCAGTATTTT. This codes for CASSASTDTQYF.

The rearrangement uses TRBV14 and TRBJ2-7, with 8 nucleotides matching TRBD1. V was clipped by 4 bases and J by 4 bases; unmatched bases: 3. The germline CDR1 and CDR2 sequences are SGHDN and FVKESK. The CDR3 totals 13 residues. The CDR3 loop is CASSPGQGYEQYF. Here the CDR3 DNA reads TGTGCCAGCAGCCCTGGACAGGGTTACGAGCAGTACTTC.

In this sample, this clone turned up a few times. This CDR3 is also generated by other DNA sequences in the sample. The chain uses TRBV29-1 and TRBJ2-2; tentatively, D is TRBD1 (6 bases). Deletions cut 5 bases from V and 1 base from J, with 8 bases between. The CDR3 has 13 amino acids. Germline lookup yields CDR1 SQVTM and CDR2 ANQGSEA. The CDR3 spells CSVQDRNTGELFF. CDR3 sequence (DNA): TGCAGCGTTCAGGACAGGAACACCGGGGAGCTGTTTTTT.

The V call is TRBV2, the J call TRBJ1-2; D perhaps matches TRBD1 (5 bases). The CDR3 extends over 14 amino acids. Trimming shortened V by 5 bases and J by 10 bases, and 20 bases separated the two germline ends. Looked up from germline, CDR1 is SNHLY and CDR2 is FYNNEI. The CDR3 protein is CASSFSDSNSLYTF. The CDR3 region has the DNA TGTGCCAGCAGTTTTTCAGACAGCAATTCCCTCTACACCTTC.

The V call is TRBV4-1, the J call TRBJ1-1, with D unclear. The CDR3 has 15 residues. V lost 1 base, J lost 5 bases, and 14 bases lay in between. The germline V gene encodes CDR1 MGHRA and CDR2 YSYEKL. The CDR3 here is CASSQARDPGTEAFF. The CDR3 DNA is TGCGCCAGCAGCCAAGCTAGGGATCCGGGAACTGAAGCTTTCTTT.

The V and J genes are TRBV27 and TRBJ1-5; D is unclear. This CDR3 has 15 residues. Germline V gene sequence: CDR1 MNHEY, CDR2 SMNVEV (reference sequence). The V end was cut by 6 bases, the J end by 2 bases, with 14 bases between. Here the CDR3 reads CASRRNAGRNQPQHF. DNA of the CDR3: TGTGCCAGCAGAAGGAATGCCGGACGCAATCAGCCCCAGCATTTT.

This chain connects TRBV29-1 to TRBJ2-4; either TRBD1 or TRBD2 may supply D (6 bases each). This CDR3 region has 17 residues. Trimming pared 1 base from V and 6 bases from J, leaving 22 bases between. Germline assignment: CDR1 SQVTM and CDR2 ANQGSEA. CDR3 sequence: CSVEGAGQLSGVNIQYF. CDR3 bases: TGCAGCGTTGAAGGGGCCGGACAGCTTTCGGGGGTAAACATTCAGTACTTC.

This clone showed up just a few times. The rearrangement joins TRBV27 to TRBJ2-3; the match to TRBD2 covers 7 bases. The CDR3 has 13 residues. Germline CDR1 and CDR2: MNHEY and SMNVEV (reference sequence). The ends lost 8 bases at V and 6 bases at J; junction bases unmatched: 8. This chain's CDR3 is CASRHGGMDTQYF. CDR3 DNA: TGTGCCAGCCGCCACGGGGGGATGGATACGCAGTATTTT.

This clone has a handful of counts. This chain uses TRBV28 with TRBJ2-7; no clear D gene. CDR1 and CDR2 (germline): MDHEN, SYDVKM. The CDR3 runs 17 residues. Trimming took off 6 bases at V and 3 bases at J, with 24 bases between the two ends. CDR3 protein: CASSLQPSFGAHYEQYF. In nucleotides, the CDR3 is TGTGCCAGCAGCCTACAACCCTCGTTTGGTGCCCACTACGAGCAGTACTTC.

This clone showed up just a few times. The V gene is TRBV5-6, the J gene TRBJ1-6; unclear D gene. Germline CDR1 reads SGHDT; CDR2 reads YYEEEE. The CDR3 is 13 residues long. Trimming removed 1 base from V and 7 bases from J, with 6 bases in between. The CDR3 sequence is CASSLRRNSPLHF. In DNA form, the CDR3 reads TGTGCCAGCAGCTTGCGTCGGAATTCACCCCTCCACTTT.

V gene TRBV18 combines with J gene TRBJ2-4; 9 bases agree with TRBD1. Trimming cost V 3 bases and J 0 bases; bases outside gene matches: 6. The CDR3 sequence is 17 residues long. The V gene's germline CDR1 is KGHSH and CDR2 LQKENI. CDR3 residues: CASSPTGGKVAKNIQYF. For the CDR3, the DNA is TGTGCCAGCTCACCGACAGGGGGGAAAGTAGCCAAAAACATTCAGTACTTC.

The chain links TRBV6-5 to TRBJ2-2; no clear D gene. Germline assignment: CDR1 MNHEY and CDR2 SVGAGI. V shed 7 bases and J shed 3 bases, with 3 bases lying between them. This CDR3 is 11 amino acids long. The CDR3 sequence: CASMYTGELFF. The CDR3 region has the DNA TGTGCCAGCATGTACACCGGGGAGCTGTTTTTT.